This T cell receptor (beta chain) was recovered during a study of PD-1 blockade in classical Hodgkin lymphoma. Every single patient, without exception, relapsed after autologous stem cell transplantation, and brentuximab vedotin exposure varied. Complete response, partial response or progressive disease constituted the best responses recorded. Clones were sequenced by immunoSEQ multiplex PCR, and TCRdb holds only the in-frame ones, with some missing. Of approximately 100,000 clones listed, roughly 92% are singletons. This specimen was peripheral blood mononuclear cells (PBMCs), taken at baseline. This clonotype was obtained from a human donor with classical Hodgkin lymphoma.

The CDR3 spells CASSPSPQGSTGELFF. As DNA, the CDR3 is TGCGCCAGCAGCCCGTCCCCACAGGGGAGCACCGGGGAGCTGTTTTTT. This sequence joins TRBV5-1 and TRBJ2-2; 7 nucleotides line up with TRBD1. Germline assignment: CDR1 SGHRS and CDR2 YFSETQ. There are 16 residues in the CDR3. The J segment lost 4 bases and the V segment lost 4 bases, leaving 10 bases of the junction unmatched.